Each of the 10 T cell receptor beta chains below was sequenced from the same sample in a study of CXCR3-negative and CXCR3-positive naive CD8 T cells. These TCRs are of unknown antigen specificity. The TRB cDNA libraries were prepared by 5' RACE with UMI labels. TCRdb derives one entry per CDR3 protein from the 5' RACE reads, leaving out DNA. This table holds about 140,000 distinct CDR3 sequences. Findings of the study overall: TRB CDR3 hydrophobicity was greater in CXCR3-positive naive cells than in CXCR3-negative naive cells.

Input material: naive CXCR3+ CD8+ T cells from blood. The subset here: CD45RO-CCR7+CD27+CD95- naive CD8+ T cells expressing CXCR3 (TNR3+). Receptor source: a human donor in good health. Some clones in this sample may be carry-over from other donors' samples.

This sequence joins TRBV28 and TRBJ2-1; the TRBD2 assignment by TCRdb is unverifiable without DNA. CDR1 is MDHEN, CDR2 SYDVKM, per germline. There are 16 residues in the CDR3. The chain's CDR3 is CASSLRRGLNYNEQFF.

The V and J genes are TRBV29-1 and TRBJ2-1; checking the TCRdb D call of TRBD1 is not possible without DNA. The germline V gene has CDR1 SQVTM and CDR2 ANQGSEA. The CDR3 contains 15 residues. The CDR3 is CSVEDMAGGCNEQFF.

V gene TRBV6-5 combines with J gene TRBJ2-1; no DNA is available, so the TRBD1 call from TCRdb remains unchecked. The CDR3 runs 13 residues. CDR1 and CDR2 (germline): MNHEY, SVGAGI. The CDR3 sequence is CASRGTGSISEFF.

The chain carries TRBV6-6 and TRBJ2-2; the D call from TCRdb, TRBD1, cannot be confirmed without DNA. The CDR3 runs 19 residues. CDR1 is MNHNY and CDR2 is SVGAGI in the germline V gene (reference sequence). CDR3 amino acids: CASSPHGVGQQYNTGELFF.

This chain connects TRBV4-3 to TRBJ2-3. This CDR3 has 15 residues. Per germline, CDR1 LGHNA and CDR2 YSLEER. The CDR3 sequence: CAGSQDRWATDTQYF.

The genes are TRBV5-4 and TRBJ2-3; TCRdb designates TRBD1, a call that cannot be tested without DNA. This CDR3 has 15 residues. Germline V lookup: CDR1 SGHNT, CDR2 YYREEE (reference sequence). CDR3 loop: CASSYRGRSTDTQYF.

The chain has TRBV21-1 and TRBJ2-1; TCRdb outputs TRBD2, but without DNA this stays unchecked. TRBV21-1 is described as a pseudogene. This CDR3 is 17 amino acids long. CDR3 residues: CASSNLTSGTLFHEQFF.

The CDR3 spells CASSLWDRGAGATGELFF. The chain combines TRBV7-6 with TRBJ2-2; TCRdb proposes TRBD1, but this gene call is untestable without DNA. CDR1 and CDR2 (germline): SGHVS, FNYEAQ. The CDR3 covers 18 residues.

The chain links TRBV12-3 or TRBV12-4 to TRBJ1-5; TCRdb lists TRBD1, though no DNA is available to test this call. CDR3 length: 14 residues. CDR3: CASSQDSSNQPQHF.

This sequence joins TRBV7-9 and TRBJ2-2. The CDR3 consists of 13 residues. Germline CDR1 reads SEHNR; CDR2 reads FQNEAQ (reference sequence). The CDR3 spells CASSLALDAELFF.